The rows below give T cell receptor beta chains drawn from one sample of a study of blood T cell repertoires in COVID-19. Method: immunoSEQ multiplex PCR; TCRdb's copy keeps in-frame clones and lacks some. The top ten clones hold 6.5% to 8.5% of a sample with a few hundred thousand clones, 65% to 85% of them seen once. The specimen sequenced was PBMCs or T cells enriched from blood (not recorded which). The receptor source for this set is a woman aged 40 to 55 with acute COVID-19. CDR3s include the opening cysteine and the closing phenylalanine or tryptophan. Each record gives: J gene, D gene, V gene, clone size, CDR3 protein, CDR3 DNA. The D gene is left open where the match is weak. Clone size is shown for a subset of rows, as once, few, many or a class of expanded clone.

TRBJ1-3,TRBD1,TRBV7-9,.,CASSPISVGTGSGNTIYF,TGTGCCAGCAGCCCTATCTCTGTAGGGACAGGGTCTGGAAACACCATATATTTT
TRBJ2-2,.,TRBV2,.,CASSEQITRELFF,TGTGCCAGCAGTGAACAGATCACCAGGGAGCTGTTTTTT
TRBJ1-5,TRBD1,TRBV6-6,.,CASSYSGQGDQPQHF,TGTGCCAGCAGTTACTCGGGACAGGGCGATCAGCCCCAGCATTTT
TRBJ1-1,.,TRBV5-1,.,CASSLDPGGTEAFF,TGCGCCAGCAGCTTGGATCCGGGCGGGACTGAAGCTTTCTTT
TRBJ2-5,TRBD1,TRBV10-3,.,CAISESLPGQAIQETQYF,TGTGCCATCAGTGAGTCCCTACCGGGACAGGCAATACAAGAGACCCAGTACTTC
TRBJ1-2,.,TRBV19,few,CASIQGVGNYGYTF,TGTGCCAGTATACAGGGAGTCGGCAACTATGGCTACACCTTC
TRBJ2-3,TRBD2,TRBV5-1,.,CASSGNSGGATDTQYF,TGCGCCAGCAGCGGCAATAGCGGGGGGGCCACAGATACGCAGTATTTT
TRBJ2-2,TRBD1,TRBV6-5,once,CASSRDRANTGELFF,TGTGCCAGCAGTCGTGACAGGGCTAACACCGGGGAGCTGTTTTTT
TRBJ2-7,TRBD2,TRBV6-1,.,CASSEHPSGGFNEQYF,TGTGCCAGCAGTGAACACCCGAGCGGGGGGTTCAACGAGCAGTACTTC
TRBJ1-5,.,TRBV28,.,CASSHAGGISQPQHF,TGTGCCAGCAGCCATGCGGGGGGGATCAGCCAGCCCCAGCATTTT
TRBJ2-1,.,TRBV27,.,CASSFGREVSSEQFF,TGTGCCAGCAGTTTTGGTAGGGAGGTTTCGAGTGAGCAGTTCTTC
TRBJ2-7,.,TRBV10-3,.,CAISALYEQYF,TGTGCCATCAGTGCCCTCTACGAGCAGTACTTC
TRBJ2-1,.,TRBV7-8,.,CASSQGTSTYNEQFF,TGTGCCAGCAGCCAAGGGACATCGACCTACAATGAGCAGTTCTTC
TRBJ1-5,.,TRBV19,once,CASSPLANNQPQHF,TGTGCCAGTAGCCCGCTCGCGAACAATCAGCCCCAGCATTTT
TRBJ2-2,.,TRBV7-3,once,CASRKTANTGELFF,TGTGCCAGCAGAAAGACAGCGAACACCGGGGAGCTGTTTTTT
TRBJ2-1,.,TRBV9,.,CASSVGGLDYNEQFF,TGTGCCAGCAGCGTAGGAGGGCTGGACTACAATGAGCAGTTCTTC
TRBJ1-1,.,TRBV28,.,CASSLAGWADGNTEAFF,TGTGCCAGCAGCCTTGCTGGGTGGGCTGATGGGAACACTGAAGCTTTCTTT
TRBJ2-2,TRBD2,TRBV7-2,.,CASSWTSGRAGGELFF,TGTGCCAGCAGCTGGACTAGCGGGAGGGCCGGCGGGGAGCTGTTTTTT